A selection of T cell receptor beta chains follows, all from one sample in a study of T cell repertoires in cytomegalovirus infection. Via MiXCR, TCRdb re-called the reads, giving one row per CDR3 protein. The top ten clones hold less than 15% of a sample with around 530,000 distinct CDR3 sequences, approximately 26% of them seen once. Sample: PBMCs. These receptors originate from a human donor in good health (CMV status not recorded). Some clones in this sample may be carry-over from other donors' samples. Each CDR3 is given with its conserved first and last residue. A D gene is named only where the DNA matches it firmly. The size field is filled for only some rows; it gives once, few, many or a size class.

cdr3_length | clone_size | d_call | j_call | v_call | cdr3_aa | cdr3_nt
16 | few | . | TRBJ1-5 | TRBV7-2 | CASSLILGARNQPQHF | TGTGCCAGCAGCTTAATCTTAGGGGCTCGCAATCAGCCCCAGCATTTT
15 | . | . | TRBJ2-2 | TRBV19 | CASSMSVTNTGELFF | TGTGCCAGTAGTATGTCGGTAACGAACACCGGGGAGCTGTTTTTT
12 | . | . | TRBJ1-3 | TRBV10-3 | CAISESRNTIYF | TGTGCCATCAGTGAGTCCCGAAACACCATATATTTT
14 | . | . | TRBJ2-3 | TRBV5-4 | CASSSKTSTDTQYF | TGTGCCAGCAGCTCGAAGACTAGCACAGATACGCAGTATTTT
14 | once | . | TRBJ1-5 | TRBV10-3 | CAISGAQSDQPQHF | TGTGCCATCAGCGGGGCCCAATCCGATCAGCCCCAGCATTTT
14 | few | . | TRBJ1-4 | TRBV4-1 | CASSLGPINEKLFF | TGCGCCAGCAGCCTCGGACCGATTAATGAAAAACTGTTTTTT
16 | many | TRBD2 | TRBJ2-1 | TRBV7-9 | CASSLGAREVANEQFF | TGTGCCAGCAGCTTAGGTGCGCGGGAGGTGGCAAATGAGCAGTTCTTC
13 | once | TRBD2 | TRBJ2-1 | TRBV3-1 | CASSHGGRYEQFF | TGTGCCAGCAGCCATGGCGGGAGGTATGAGCAGTTCTTC
18 | few | . | TRBJ2-5 | TRBV4-1 | CASSQESMLAEGVDTQYF | TGCGCCAGCAGCCAAGAAAGTATGCTAGCGGAGGGGGTTGATACCCAGTACTTC
15 | few | TRBD2 | TRBJ2-3 | TRBV19 | CASSPSGPPTDTQYF | TGTGCCAGTAGTCCTAGCGGGCCCCCCACAGATACGCAGTATTTT
14 | . | TRBD1 | TRBJ2-3 | TRBV5-4 | CASSRTGITDTQYF | TGTGCCAGCAGTCGGACAGGGATCACAGATACGCAGTATTTT
15 | . | . | TRBJ2-5 | TRBV7-4 | CASSLRRGGRETQYF | TGTGCCAGCAGCTTGAGGAGGGGTGGTAGAGAGACCCAGTACTTC
15 | few | TRBD2 | TRBJ2-3 | TRBV7-2 | CASSLLLADTDTQYF | TGTGCCAGCAGCTTATTACTAGCGGACACAGATACGCAGTATTTT
12 | . | . | TRBJ2-3 | TRBV24-1 | CATSAGTDTQYF | TGTGCCACCAGTGCAGGCACAGATACGCAGTATTTT
15 | few | . | TRBJ1-6 | TRBV25-1 | CASSGPGHRGSPLHF | TGTGCCAGCAGTGGGCCGGGACATAGAGGTTCACCCCTCCACTTT
14 | . | . | TRBJ2-2 | TRBV11-2 | CASSLNSLAGELFF | TGTGCCAGCAGCCTTAACAGTCTCGCCGGGGAGCTGTTTTTT
14 | few | TRBD2 | TRBJ2-7 | TRBV11-2 | CASQLAGEAYEQYF | TGTGCCAGCCAACTGGCGGGAGAGGCCTACGAGCAGTACTTC
14 | few | . | TRBJ2-1 | TRBV3-1 | CASSQDWLYNEQFF | TGTGCCAGCAGCCAAGATTGGCTGTACAATGAGCAGTTCTTC
18 | . | TRBD1 | TRBJ2-3 | TRBV2 | CASSGDPRQGGLADTQYF | TGTGCCAGCAGTGGAGACCCACGACAGGGGGGCTTGGCAGATACGCAGTATTTT
14 | few | TRBD2 | TRBJ2-7 | TRBV7-2 | CASSFAGLGGEQYF | TGTGCCAGCAGCTTCGCCGGGCTCGGGGGGGAGCAGTACTTC
17 | many | TRBD2 | TRBJ2-3 | TRBV6-2/TRBV6-3 | CASSYLAGEWGTDTQYF | TGTGCCAGCAGTTACTTAGCGGGAGAATGGGGCACAGATACGCAGTATTTT
13 | many | . | TRBJ1-6 | TRBV7-3 | CASSKDGESPLHF | TGTGCCAGCAGCAAGGACGGAGAATCACCCCTCCACTTT
13 | once | . | TRBJ1-5 | TRBV20-1 | CSARKGSNQPQHF | TGCAGTGCTAGGAAAGGGAGCAATCAGCCCCAGCATTTT
14 | . | . | TRBJ2-1 | TRBV7-9 | CASSLGSGGYEQFF | TGTGCCAGCAGCTTAGGGTCAGGGGGGTATGAGCAGTTCTTC
15 | few | TRBD2 | TRBJ2-3 | TRBV24-1 | CATSGAGAPVYTQYF | TGTGCCACCAGTGGAGCGGGAGCCCCCGTATATACGCAGTATTTT
15 | once | TRBD1 | TRBJ1-2 | TRBV5-1 | CASSSRDRGSDGYTF | TGCGCCAGCAGCTCCCGGGACAGGGGTTCGGACGGCTACACCTTC
15 | many | . | TRBJ1-2 | TRBV7-2 | CASSLAAGSNYGYTF | TGTGCCAGCAGCTTAGCGGCCGGGTCAAACTATGGCTACACCTTC
18 | few | TRBD1 | TRBJ2-7 | TRBV9 | CASSRGPMGQGLSYEQYF | TGTGCCAGCAGCCGAGGGCCTATGGGACAGGGGCTATCCTACGAGCAGTACTTC
12 | . | . | TRBJ1-5 | TRBV20-1 | CSAPDTSRPQHF | TGCAGTGCACCGGACACGTCAAGGCCCCAGCATTTT
15 | few | . | TRBJ2-5 | TRBV7-7 | CASSPGLAESETQYF | TGTGCTAGCAGCCCCGGACTGGCAGAAAGTGAGACCCAGTACTTC
11 | few | TRBD1 | TRBJ2-5 | TRBV20-1 | CSAGTEETQYF | TGCAGTGCCGGGACAGAAGAGACCCAGTACTTC
15 | . | TRBD1 | TRBJ2-2 | TRBV6-2/TRBV6-3 | CASRRPGQGTGELFF | TGTGCCAGCAGAAGACCGGGACAGGGGACCGGGGAGCTGTTTTTT
15 | . | . | TRBJ1-5 | TRBV19 | CASSYTHRSNQPQHF | TGTGCCAGTAGTTATACTCACAGGAGCAATCAGCCCCAGCATTTT
14 | few | . | TRBJ2-4 | TRBV7-9 | CASSLAERLNIQYF | TGTGCCAGCAGCTTAGCCGAGCGACTAAACATTCAGTACTTC
14 | many | . | TRBJ1-2 | TRBV7-2 | CASSSRTDYYGYTF | TGTGCCAGCAGCTCGCGGACAGACTACTATGGCTACACCTTC
16 | many | TRBD2 | TRBJ2-1 | TRBV7-6 | CASSSTSGRSYNEQFF | TGTGCCAGCAGCTCAACTAGCGGGAGAAGCTACAATGAGCAGTTCTTC
14 | . | . | TRBJ1-5 | TRBV2 | CASTPSEVNQPQHF | TGTGCCAGCACTCCCAGCGAGGTCAATCAGCCCCAGCATTTT
13 | . | . | TRBJ2-1 | TRBV6-1 | CASSVKANNEQFF | TGTGCCAGCAGTGTCAAGGCCAACAATGAGCAGTTCTTC
14 | few | TRBD1 | TRBJ1-5 | TRBV20-1 | CSATPGQGYQPQHF | TGCAGTGCTACACCGGGACAGGGTTATCAGCCCCAGCATTTT
13 | few | TRBD2 | TRBJ2-3 | TRBV12-3/TRBV12-4 | CATGGFGADTQYF | TGTGCCACCGGGGGGTTTGGGGCAGATACGCAGTATTTT
20 | . | . | TRBJ2-3 | TRBV18 | CASSPSMEQGSKTSTDTQYF | TGTGCCAGCTCACCATCGATGGAACAGGGAAGTAAGACGAGCACAGATACGCAGTATTTT
15 | once | TRBD1 | TRBJ2-2 | TRBV10-3 | CAAKTDRGNTGELFF | TGTGCCGCTAAGACAGACAGGGGGAACACCGGGGAGCTGTTTTTT
15 | once | . | TRBJ2-1 | TRBV19 | CASSIVGRKGHEQFF | TGTGCCAGTAGTATAGTAGGACGGAAAGGGCATGAGCAGTTCTTC
14 | few | . | TRBJ2-3 | TRBV29-1 | CSVEMREPPDTQYF | TGCAGCGTTGAGATGCGGGAACCGCCAGATACGCAGTATTTT
15 | . | TRBD2 | TRBJ2-1 | TRBV7-2 | CASWGVREGLVEQFF | TGTGCCAGCTGGGGGGTACGGGAGGGCCTTGTTGAGCAGTTCTTC
15 | . | TRBD1 | TRBJ1-1 | TRBV28 | CASRPDRGDETEAFF | TGTGCCAGCAGACCTGACAGGGGTGATGAAACTGAAGCTTTCTTT
12 | . | TRBD1 | TRBJ2-5 | TRBV10-2 | CASLGQEETQYF | TGCGCCAGCCTGGGACAGGAGGAGACCCAGTACTTC
16 | . | TRBD2 | TRBJ2-1 | TRBV4-1 | CASSRERAGGYNEQFF | TGCGCCAGCAGCCGAGAGCGAGCGGGAGGGTACAATGAGCAGTTCTTC
15 | few | TRBD2 | TRBJ2-2 | TRBV4-1 | CASTTGGRNTGELFF | TGCGCCAGCACGACCGGGGGGAGGAACACCGGGGAGCTGTTTTTT
21 | . | . | TRBJ2-2 | TRBV27 | CASSFSVLTSQSYRETGELFF | TGTGCCAGCAGTTTTTCTGTTTTGACTAGTCAATCGTACAGAGAGACCGGGGAGCTGTTTTTT
10 | few | . | TRBJ1-3 | TRBV7-3 | CAGGGNTIYF | TGTGCCGGCGGCGGAAACACCATATATTTT
13 | . | . | TRBJ1-1 | TRBV20-1 | CSARLGGFAEAFF | TGCAGTGCTAGATTAGGGGGTTTCGCTGAAGCTTTCTTT
15 | many | TRBD2 | TRBJ2-5 | TRBV7-2 | CASSSSGRRGETQYF | TGTGCCAGCAGCAGTAGCGGGAGAAGGGGAGAGACCCAGTACTTC
15 | . | . | TRBJ1-1 | TRBV24-1 | CATSEGTGMNTEAFF | TGTGCCACCAGTGAGGGGACGGGTATGAACACTGAAGCTTTCTTT